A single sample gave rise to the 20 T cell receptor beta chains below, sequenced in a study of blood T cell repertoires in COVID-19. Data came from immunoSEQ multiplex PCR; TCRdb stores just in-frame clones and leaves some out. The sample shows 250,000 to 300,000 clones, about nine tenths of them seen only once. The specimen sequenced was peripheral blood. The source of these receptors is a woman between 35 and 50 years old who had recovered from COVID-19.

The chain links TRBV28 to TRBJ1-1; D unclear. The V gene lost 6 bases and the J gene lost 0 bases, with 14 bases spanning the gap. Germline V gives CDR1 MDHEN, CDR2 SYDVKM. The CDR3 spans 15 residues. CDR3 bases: TGTGCCAGCAGCTCCACCACGGAGATGAACACTGAAGCTTTCTTT. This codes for CASSSTTEMNTEAFF.

The CDR3 DNA sequence: TGTGCCAGCAGCCTCTCCGGGACACTTCAAGAGACCCAGTACTTC. It codes for CASSLSGTLQETQYF. The chain is built from TRBV5-5 and TRBJ2-5; the D gene is possibly TRBD1 (6 bases). The CDR3 is made up of 15 amino acids. Trimming stripped 4 bases from V and 2 bases from J, with 15 bases between. The germline V gene encodes CDR1 SGHKS and CDR2 YYEKEE (reference sequence). The whole variable domain, remainder taken from reference TRBV5-5 and TRBJ2-5, is DAGVTQSPTHLIKTRGQQVTLRCSPISGHKSVSWYQQVLGQGPQFIFQYYEKEERGRGNFPDRFSARQFPNYSSELNVNALLLGDSALYLCASSLSGTLQETQYFGPGTRLLVL.

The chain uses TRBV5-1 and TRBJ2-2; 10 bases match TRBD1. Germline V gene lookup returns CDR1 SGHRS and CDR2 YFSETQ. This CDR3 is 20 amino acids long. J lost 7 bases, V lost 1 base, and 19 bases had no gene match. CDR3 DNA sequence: TGCGCCAGCAGCTTGTACGACGGGACCGGGACAGGGGTCGTTGGCGGGGAGCTGTTTTTT. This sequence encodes CASSLYDGTGTGVVGGELFF. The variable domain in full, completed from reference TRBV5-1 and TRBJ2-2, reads KAGVTQTPRYLIKTRGQQVTLSCSPISGHRSVSWYQQTPGQGLQFLFEYFSETQRNKGNFPGRFSGRQFSNSRSEMNVSTLELGDSALYLCASSLYDGTGTGVVGGELFFGEGSRLTVL.

The CDR3 nucleotides are TGCGCCAGCAGCTTGGACAGTTCGAGCGAGCAGTACTTC. Translating gives CASSLDSSSEQYF. The genes are TRBV5-1 and TRBJ2-7; D unresolved. The CDR3 runs to 13 residues. Trimming took off 0 bases at V and 6 bases at J, with 10 bases between the two ends. Germline V lookup: CDR1 SGHRS, CDR2 YFSETQ.

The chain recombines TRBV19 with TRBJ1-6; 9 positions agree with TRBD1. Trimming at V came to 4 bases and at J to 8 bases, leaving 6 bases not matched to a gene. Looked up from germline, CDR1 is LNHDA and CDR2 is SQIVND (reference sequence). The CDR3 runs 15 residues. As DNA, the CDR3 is TGTGCCAGTAGTACGACAGGGGGTTATGATTCACCCCTCCACTTT. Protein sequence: CASSTTGGYDSPLHF.

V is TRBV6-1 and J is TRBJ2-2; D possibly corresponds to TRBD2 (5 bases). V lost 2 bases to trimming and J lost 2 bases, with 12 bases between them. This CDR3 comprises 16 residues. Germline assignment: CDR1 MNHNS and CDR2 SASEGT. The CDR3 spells CASSEWASSNTGELFF. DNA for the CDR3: TGTGCCAGCAGTGAATGGGCTAGCAGTAACACCGGGGAGCTGTTTTTT.

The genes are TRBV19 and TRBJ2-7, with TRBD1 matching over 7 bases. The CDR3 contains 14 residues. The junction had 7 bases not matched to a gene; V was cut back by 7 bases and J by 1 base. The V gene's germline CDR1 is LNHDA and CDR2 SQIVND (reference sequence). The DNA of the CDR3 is TGTGCCAGTACGGAAACAGGGGATTCCTACGAGCAGTACTTC. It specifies CASTETGDSYEQYF.

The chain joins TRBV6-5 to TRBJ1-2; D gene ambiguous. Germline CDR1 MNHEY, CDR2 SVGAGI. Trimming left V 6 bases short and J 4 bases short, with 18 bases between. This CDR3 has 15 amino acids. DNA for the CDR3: TGTGCCAGCAGCTCCCCTCTGTACGGGGTCTATGGCTACACCTTC. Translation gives CASSSPLYGVYGYTF.

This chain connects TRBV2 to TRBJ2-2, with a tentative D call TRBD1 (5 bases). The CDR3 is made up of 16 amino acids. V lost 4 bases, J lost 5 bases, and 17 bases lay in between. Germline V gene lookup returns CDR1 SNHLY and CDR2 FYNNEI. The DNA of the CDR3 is TGTGCCAGCAGTGGGAACAGGATTCGCCTGACCGGGGAGCTGTTTTTT. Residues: CASSGNRIRLTGELFF.

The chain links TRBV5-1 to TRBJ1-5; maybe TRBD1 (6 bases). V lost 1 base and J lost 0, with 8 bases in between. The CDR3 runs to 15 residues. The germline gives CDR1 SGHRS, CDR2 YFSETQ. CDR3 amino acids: CASSLTGSSNQPQHF. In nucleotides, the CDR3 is TGCGCCAGCAGCTTGACAGGGAGTAGCAATCAGCCCCAGCATTTT.

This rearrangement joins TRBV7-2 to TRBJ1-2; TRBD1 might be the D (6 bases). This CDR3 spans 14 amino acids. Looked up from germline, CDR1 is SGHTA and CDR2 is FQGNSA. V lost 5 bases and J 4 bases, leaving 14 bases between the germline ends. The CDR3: CASSPADRPYGYTF. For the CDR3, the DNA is TGTGCCAGCAGCCCCGCCGACAGGCCCTATGGCTACACCTTC.

The CDR3 DNA reads as TGTGCCAGCAGCAACAGGGGTCTACAAGCAACTAATGAAAAACTGTTTTTT. This encodes CASSNRGLQATNEKLFF. The chain recombines TRBV21-1 with TRBJ1-4; the table assigns TRBD1, which was not confirmed against the DNA. TRBV21-1 is designated a pseudogene. CDR3 length: 17 amino acids.

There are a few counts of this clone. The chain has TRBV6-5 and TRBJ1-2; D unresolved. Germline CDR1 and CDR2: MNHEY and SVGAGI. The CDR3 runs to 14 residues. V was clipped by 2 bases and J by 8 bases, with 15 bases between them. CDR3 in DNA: TGTGCCAGCAGTTACCGAGACCGACTGAGGGGCTACACCTTC. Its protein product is CASSYRDRLRGYTF.

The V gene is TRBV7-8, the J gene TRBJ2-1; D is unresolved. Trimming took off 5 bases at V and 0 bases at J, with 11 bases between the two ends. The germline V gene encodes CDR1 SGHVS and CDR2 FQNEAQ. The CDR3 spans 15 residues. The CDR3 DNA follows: TGTGCCAGCAGCCCCTATCCCGGCTCCTACAATGAGCAGTTCTTC. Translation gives CASSPYPGSYNEQFF. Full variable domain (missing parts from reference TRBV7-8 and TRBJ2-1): GAGVSQSPRYKVAKRGQDVALRCDPISGHVSLFWYQQALGQGPEFLTYFQNEAQLDKSGLPSDRFFAERPEGSVSTLKIQRTQQEDSAVYLCASSPYPGSYNEQFFGPGTRLTVL.

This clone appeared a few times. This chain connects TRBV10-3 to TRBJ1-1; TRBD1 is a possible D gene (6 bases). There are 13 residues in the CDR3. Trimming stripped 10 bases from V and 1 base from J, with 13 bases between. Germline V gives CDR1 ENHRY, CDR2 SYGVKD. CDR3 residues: CATRTDRNTEAFF. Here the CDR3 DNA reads TGTGCCACGCGGACGGACAGGAACACTGAAGCTTTCTTT.

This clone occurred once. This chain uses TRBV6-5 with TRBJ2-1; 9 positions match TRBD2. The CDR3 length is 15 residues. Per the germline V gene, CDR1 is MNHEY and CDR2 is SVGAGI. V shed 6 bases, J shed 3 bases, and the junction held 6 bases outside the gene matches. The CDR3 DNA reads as TGTGCCAGCAGCCAACAGCGGGGGGACTACAATGAGCAGTTCTTC. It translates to CASSQQRGDYNEQFF.

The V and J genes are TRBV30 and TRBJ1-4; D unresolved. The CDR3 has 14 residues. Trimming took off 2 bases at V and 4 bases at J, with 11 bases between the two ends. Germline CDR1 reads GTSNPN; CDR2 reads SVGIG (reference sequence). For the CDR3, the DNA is TGTGCCTGGAGTATGCGACACGTTAATGAAAAACTGTTTTTT. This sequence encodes CAWSMRHVNEKLFF.

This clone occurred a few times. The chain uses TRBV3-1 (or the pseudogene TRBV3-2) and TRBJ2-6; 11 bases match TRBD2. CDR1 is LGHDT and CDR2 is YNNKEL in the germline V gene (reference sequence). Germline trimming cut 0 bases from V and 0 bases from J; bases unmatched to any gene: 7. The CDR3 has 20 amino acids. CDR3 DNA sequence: TGTGCCAGCAGCCAAGATATCCCGGGACTAGCGGTCTCTGGGGCCAACGTCCTGACTTTC. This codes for CASSQDIPGLAVSGANVLTF.

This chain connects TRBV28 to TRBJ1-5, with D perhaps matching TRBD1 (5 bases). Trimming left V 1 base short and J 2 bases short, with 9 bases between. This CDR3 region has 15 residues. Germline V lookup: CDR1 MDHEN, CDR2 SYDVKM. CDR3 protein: CASSLSDRRNQPQHF. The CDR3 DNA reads TGTGCCAGCAGTTTATCCGACAGACGCAATCAGCCCCAGCATTTT.

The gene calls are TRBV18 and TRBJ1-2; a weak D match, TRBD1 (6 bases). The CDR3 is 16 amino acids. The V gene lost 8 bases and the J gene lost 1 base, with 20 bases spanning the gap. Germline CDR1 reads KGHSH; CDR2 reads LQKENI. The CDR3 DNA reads TGTGCCAGCAACCAAGCCCCAGGACAGAGTAACTATGGCTACACCTTC. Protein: CASNQAPGQSNYGYTF.